A single sample gave rise to the 29 T cell receptor beta chains below, sequenced in a study of shared clonotypes between healthy human individuals. TCRdb's table, derived via immunoSEQ multiplex PCR, lists solely in-frame clones and lacks some. The sample contains fewer than 800,000 clones, just over 90% of which appear only once. In the naive CD8 group, cells lacked CD45RO and were positively selected for CCR7, so terminally differentiated effector memory CD45RA+ cells were left out. The material sequenced was naive CD8+ T cells sorted from blood. Receptors originate from a man aged 25 to 40 in good health.

The chain has TRBV9 and TRBJ2-5, with D perhaps being TRBD1 or TRBD2 (6 bases each). Trimming took off 0 bases at V and 5 bases at J, with 14 bases between the two ends. The CDR3 spans 15 residues. Per germline, CDR1 SGDLS and CDR2 YYNGEE. The CDR3 DNA reads TGTGCCAGCAGCGTAGTAGGGGGGTATGGGGAGACCCAGTACTTC. Its protein is CASSVVGGYGETQYF. Based on the CDR3 plus reference TRBV9 and TRBJ2-5, the full variable domain is DSGVTQTPKHLITATGQRVTLRCSPRSGDLSVYWYQQSLDQGLQFLIQYYNGEERAKGNILERFSAQQFPDLHSELNLSSLELGDSALYFCASSVVGGYGETQYFGPGTRLLVL.

The gene calls are TRBV10-3 and TRBJ2-5, with 7 bases identical to TRBD2. CDR3 length: 16 residues. The germline V gene has CDR1 ENHRY and CDR2 SYGVKD. Trimming at V came to 2 bases and at J to 4 bases, leaving 10 bases not matched to a gene. The CDR3: CAISEGLGLAGETQYF. The CDR3 nucleotides read TGTGCCATCAGTGAGGGTCTGGGCTTAGCGGGAGAGACCCAGTACTTC.

The chain combines TRBV4-3 with TRBJ1-1; 8 bases line up with TRBD1. Losses at the gene ends were 0 bases for V and 4 bases for J; bases not matched to a gene: 4. This CDR3 is 15 amino acids long. CDR1 is LGHNA, CDR2 YSLEER, per germline. The CDR3 protein is CASSQDRGRITEAFF. The CDR3, as DNA: TGCGCCAGCAGCCAAGACAGGGGGCGTATCACTGAAGCTTTCTTT.

The CDR3 sequence: CASSEFPGSGEQYF. CDR3 DNA sequence: TGTGCCAGCAGCGAGTTCCCCGGATCTGGGGAGCAGTACTTC. The chain recombines TRBV9 with TRBJ2-7; D remains unclear. The germline V gene has CDR1 SGDLS and CDR2 YYNGEE. The CDR3 has 14 residues. Trimming removed 3 bases at V and 7 bases at J, with 17 bases between.

The chain links TRBV28 to TRBJ2-5; 7 nucleotides match TRBD2. Germline CDR1 and CDR2: MDHEN and SYDVKM. Trimming cost V 6 bases and J 5 bases; bases outside gene matches: 15. The CDR3 loop spans 16 amino acids. The CDR3 nucleotides read TGTGCCAGCAGCTCGCCGTTCGGGAGGTCCCGGGAGACCCAGTACTTC. As protein: CASSSPFGRSRETQYF. Looking up the rest from reference TRBV28 and TRBJ2-5 gives the full variable domain: DVKVTQSSRYLVKRTGEKVFLECVQDMDHENMFWYRQDPGLGLRLIYFSYDVKMKEKGDIPEGYSVSREKKERFSLILESASTNQTSMYLCASSSPFGRSRETQYFGPGTRLLVL.

This clone was found once. The J gene is TRBJ2-2, the V gene TRBV19; D is unresolved. The V and J ends lost 1 base and 7 bases respectively, with 7 bases between them. Germline CDR1 and CDR2: LNHDA and SQIVND (reference sequence). The CDR3 contains 13 residues. CDR3 DNA sequence: TGTGCCAGTAGTATAGCTGGCCTCGGGGAGCTGTTTTTT. The encoded protein is CASSIAGLGELFF.

This clone has more than one count but fewer than ten. The rearrangement joins TRBV2 to TRBJ1-3; possible D gene TRBD1, 5 bases. V lost 2 bases and J lost 3, with 8 bases in between. This CDR3 comprises 14 residues. The V gene's germline CDR1 is SNHLY and CDR2 FYNNEI. CDR3 DNA sequence: TGTGCCAGCAGTGAACCGGGACTTGGAAACACCATATATTTT. It codes for CASSEPGLGNTIYF.

This chain links TRBV2 with TRBJ2-7; D unclear. V was shortened by 6 bases and J by 3 bases, with 15 bases between the two germline ends. This CDR3 comprises 14 residues. Germline CDR1 is SNHLY and CDR2 is FYNNEI. CDR3 coding DNA: TGTGCCAGCAGAACTAACAGTTTCTTCTACGAGCAGTACTTC. As protein: CASRTNSFFYEQYF.

The rearrangement joins TRBV19 to TRBJ2-1; 14 bases fit TRBD2. Germline CDR1 LNHDA, CDR2 SQIVND (reference sequence). The trim removed 6 bases at V and 4 bases at J, leaving 11 bases unmatched. This CDR3 is built from 18 residues. The DNA of the CDR3 is TGTGCCAGTAGACCCGGACTAGCGGGAGGATACGGGTACAATGAGCAGTTCTTC. Translating it yields CASRPGLAGGYGYNEQFF.

The chain combines TRBV7-9 with TRBJ2-1; 12 bases are a match to TRBD2. Unmatched junction bases numbered 7, after V lost 7 bases and J lost 6 bases. There are 15 residues in the CDR3. Germline V lookup: CDR1 SEHNR, CDR2 FQNEAQ (reference sequence). The CDR3 protein is CASKLAGGWGNEQFF. CDR3 in DNA: TGTGCCAGCAAGCTAGCGGGAGGGTGGGGCAATGAGCAGTTCTTC.

Details on this clone: Other nucleotide sequences from this sample produce the same CDR3. This sequence joins TRBV7-2 and TRBJ2-1; 7 nucleotides align to TRBD2. V dropped 1 base and J dropped 4; count of bases not matched to a gene: 4. The CDR3 consists of 15 residues. Germline lookup yields CDR1 SGHTA and CDR2 FQGNSA. The CDR3 spells CASSLGGSPYNEQFF. CDR3 sequence (DNA): TGTGCCAGCAGCTTAGGCGGGAGCCCTTACAATGAGCAGTTCTTC.

With respect to this clone: With a much larger clone just one base away, this may be a read error. The same CDR3 is also encoded by other DNA sequences in this sample. This chain links TRBV6-5 with TRBJ2-7, with 11 bases lining up with TRBD1. CDR1 MNHEY and CDR2 SVGAGI come from the germline V gene. The CDR3 is 14 amino acids. After removal of 4 bases from V and 3 bases from J, the junction contained 2 bases not matched to a gene. Here the CDR3 DNA reads TGTGCCAGCAGTTCAGGGACAGGGGGCTACGAGCAGTACTTC. It translates to CASSSGTGGYEQYF.

V and J are TRBV6-1 and TRBJ1-3; D perhaps matches TRBD1 (5 bases). Trimming took off 8 bases at V and 3 bases at J, with 17 bases between the two ends. The germline CDR1 and CDR2 sequences are MNHNS and SASEGT. The CDR3 covers 15 residues. The CDR3 here is CASASGTAFGNTIYF. The CDR3, as DNA: TGTGCCAGCGCTTCCGGGACCGCATTTGGAAACACCATATATTTT.

The chain carries TRBV5-6 and TRBJ2-2; D possibly matches TRBD1 or TRBD2 (6 bases each). Germline V gene lookup returns CDR1 SGHDT and CDR2 YYEEEE. The CDR3 has 11 residues. The V gene lost 6 bases and the J gene lost 14 bases, with 14 bases spanning the gap. This CDR3 is CASIQGGRLFF. Written as DNA, the CDR3 is TGTGCCAGCATCCAAGGGGGGCGCCTGTTTTTT.

This clone came up a few times. V usage is TRBV6-5 and J usage is TRBJ2-7; TRBD1 is a possible D gene (5 bases). Germline-derived CDR1 and CDR2 are MNHEY and SVGAGI. The V end lost 4 bases, the J end lost 2 bases, and 9 bases lay between the germline ends. The CDR3 covers 13 residues. The CDR3 coding sequence is TGTGCCAGCAGTTTGGCAGGGACCTACGAGCAGTACTTC. Translation: CASSLAGTYEQYF.

The chain couples TRBV28 to TRBJ2-3; 11 bases map to TRBD2. Germline V lookup: CDR1 MDHEN, CDR2 SYDVKM. The trim removed 5 bases at V and 4 bases at J, leaving 5 bases unmatched. The CDR3 consists of 15 residues. In nucleotides, the CDR3 is TGTGCCAGCAGTAGTACTAGCGGGAGACCAGATACGCAGTATTTT. Protein product: CASSSTSGRPDTQYF.

The rearrangement links TRBV9 to TRBJ2-1; 10 nucleotides match TRBD2. The germline V gene has CDR1 SGDLS and CDR2 YYNGEE. Unmatched junction bases numbered 12, after V lost 4 bases and J lost 8 bases. The CDR3 runs 16 residues. In nucleotides, the CDR3 is TGTGCCAGCAGCTTAAGAGCGGGAGGGCCTATCGATGAGCAGTTCTTC. This codes for CASSLRAGGPIDEQFF.

CDR3 sequence (DNA): TGTGCCAGCAGTCCCGGGACTAGCCCACGCTACGAGCAGTACTTC. Amino acids: CASSPGTSPRYEQYF. V is TRBV6-1 and J is TRBJ2-7; 9 nucleotides agree with TRBD2. In germline, CDR1 is MNHNS, CDR2 SASEGT. The CDR3 totals 15 residues. The J segment lost 3 bases and the V segment lost 5 bases, leaving 8 bases of the junction unmatched.

This clone was recorded only once. The rearrangement joins TRBV4-2 to TRBJ2-2; 7 bases align to TRBD2. V shed 2 bases and J 2 bases; nucleotides not matched to a gene: 2. Germline CDR1 reads LGHNA; CDR2 reads YNFKEQ. The CDR3 length is 15 residues. The CDR3 nucleotides are TGTGCCAGCAGCCAATGGGAGGGCAACACCGGGGAGCTGTTTTTT. This encodes CASSQWEGNTGELFF.

The chain couples TRBV4-1 to TRBJ2-7, with TRBD2 matching over 8 bases. Germline CDR1 is MGHRA and CDR2 is YSYEKL. The CDR3 is 16 residues long. Germline trimming cut 0 bases from V and 4 bases from J; bases unmatched to any gene: 8. In DNA, the CDR3 is TGCGCCAGCAGCCAAGAACTAGCGGAAGGGCTATACGAGCAGTACTTC. Translating it yields CASSQELAEGLYEQYF.

The chain uses TRBV27 and TRBJ2-5; D is unresolved. The CDR3 is 12 residues long. Trimming took off 1 base at V and 11 bases at J, with 11 bases between the two ends. Germline V lookup: CDR1 MNHEY, CDR2 SMNVEV (reference sequence). The CDR3 nucleotides are TGTGCCAGCAGTTTATTAGGGCAGGAGCAGTACTTC. It encodes CASSLLGQEQYF.

V usage is TRBV9 and J usage is TRBJ2-1, with 8 bases aligning to TRBD2. CDR3 size: 16 residues. With V trimmed by 0 bases and J by 5 bases, 7 bases remained unmatched. The V gene's germline CDR1 is SGDLS and CDR2 YYNGEE. CDR3 nucleotide sequence: TGTGCCAGCAGCGTAGCGGCGGGAGGATCGGACAATGAGCAGTTCTTC. It codes for CASSVAAGGSDNEQFF.

The CDR3 protein is CSVEDRDRSSGANVLTF. The CDR3 region has the DNA TGCAGCGTTGAAGATCGCGACAGGTCCTCTGGGGCCAACGTCCTGACTTTC. The J gene is TRBJ2-6, the V gene TRBV29-1, with D perhaps matching TRBD1 (6 bases). Trimming took 0 bases from V and 0 from J, leaving 12 bases between them. Germline CDR1 SQVTM, CDR2 ANQGSEA. The CDR3 covers 17 residues.

The rearrangement uses TRBV6-5 and TRBJ2-5; D call uncertain. Trimming pared 6 bases from V and 1 base from J, leaving 15 bases between. Germline lookup yields CDR1 MNHEY and CDR2 SVGAGI. The length of the CDR3 is 15 residues. Here the CDR3 reads CASSLRRTIQETQYF. The CDR3 region has the DNA TGTGCCAGCAGCCTTAGACGGACGATCCAAGAGACCCAGTACTTC.

The chain recombines TRBV7-9 with TRBJ1-2; D unresolved. This CDR3 contains 11 residues. V was clipped by 1 base and J by 6 bases, with 3 bases between them. The germline V gene has CDR1 SEHNR and CDR2 FQNEAQ (reference sequence). The CDR3 nucleotides read TGTGCCAGCAGCTTAGATCATGGCTACACCTTC. This codes for CASSLDHGYTF. Full variable domain (missing parts from reference TRBV7-9 and TRBJ1-2): DTGVSQNPRHKITKRGQNVTFRCDPISEHNRLYWYRQTLGQGPEFLTYFQNEAQLEKSRLLSDRFSAERPKGSFSTLEIQRTEQGDSAMYLCASSLDHGYTFGSGTRLTVV.

The chain employs TRBV27 and TRBJ2-5, with D possibly TRBD2 on 6 matching bases. CDR1 MNHEY and CDR2 SMNVEV come from the germline V gene (reference sequence). CDR3 length: 16 amino acids. V was pared by 1 base and J by 5 bases, with 17 bases between. The CDR3 protein is CASSLFPIAEGETQYF. For the CDR3, the DNA is TGTGCCAGCAGTTTATTTCCCATAGCGGAAGGGGAGACCCAGTACTTC.

This sequence joins TRBV4-3 and TRBJ2-7, with TRBD2 as a possible D gene (5 bases). V shed 1 base and J shed 3 bases, with 10 bases lying between them. In germline, CDR1 is LGHNA, CDR2 YSLEER. This CDR3 spans 14 amino acids. CDR3 in amino acids: CASSQGGLDYEQYF. The CDR3 DNA sequence: TGCGCCAGCAGCCAAGGAGGGCTGGACTACGAGCAGTACTTC.

The chain couples TRBV28 to TRBJ1-5; D possibly corresponds to TRBD1 (5 bases). Trimming pared 10 bases from V and 2 bases from J, leaving 18 bases between. Per the germline V gene, CDR1 is MDHEN and CDR2 is SYDVKM. CDR3 length: 15 amino acids. CDR3 coding DNA: TGTGCCACCCTGCCCCAGGGAGATCGCAATCAGCCCCAGCATTTT. It codes for CATLPQGDRNQPQHF.

Concerning this clone itself: This likely stems from a read error, as it lies one base from a far larger clone. Other nucleotide sequences from this sample produce the same CDR3. The V call is TRBV6-5, the J call TRBJ2-7, with TRBD1 as a possible D gene (6 bases). CDR3 size: 14 residues. Germline V lookup: CDR1 MNHEY, CDR2 SVGAGI. With 5 bases removed from V and 3 bases from J, the gap between germline ends came to 14 bases. Here the CDR3 DNA reads TGTGCCAGCAGTGCCTCGACAGGAGGCTACGAGCAGTACTTC. Translating it yields CASSASTGGYEQYF.